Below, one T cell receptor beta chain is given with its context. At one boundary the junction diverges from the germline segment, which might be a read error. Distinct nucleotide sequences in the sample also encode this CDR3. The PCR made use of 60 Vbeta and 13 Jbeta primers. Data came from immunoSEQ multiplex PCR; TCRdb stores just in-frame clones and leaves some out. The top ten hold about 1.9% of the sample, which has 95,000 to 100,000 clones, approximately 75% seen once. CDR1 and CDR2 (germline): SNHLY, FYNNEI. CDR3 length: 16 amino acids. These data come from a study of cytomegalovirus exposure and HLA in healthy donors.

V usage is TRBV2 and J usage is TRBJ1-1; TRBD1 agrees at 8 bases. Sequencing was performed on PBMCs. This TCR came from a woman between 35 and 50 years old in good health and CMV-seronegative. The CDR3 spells CASREAIQGGGTEAFF. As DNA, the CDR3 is TGTGCCAGCAGGGAGGCAATACAGGGGGGGGGCACTGAGGCTTTCTTT.